This T cell receptor (beta chain) was profiled in a study of radiation and T cells in renal cell carcinoma. The method was immunoSEQ multiplex PCR; TCRdb's version includes in-frame clones alone and lacks a portion of them. The table has about 95,000 clones, roughly 90% seen once; the top ten hold 6% to 9%. Deletions cut 6 bases from V and 3 bases from J, with 14 bases between. The CDR3 is made up of 14 amino acids. CDR1 and CDR2 (germline): KGHSH, LQKENI. Regarding time point: baseline pretreatment blood. Treatment in this sample: 15 Gy SBRT to primary tumor, nephrectomy 4 weeks later. Radiation-treated patients gave blood at baseline, week 2 and week 4. Study-level points and caveats: Without pretreatment biopsies, baseline tumor clonotype presence was undetermined.

Of note for this clone: Its target is not known.

The material sequenced was blood, taken from a patient whose treatment included radiotherapy and nephrectomy. The TCR originated in a man between 50 and 59 years old with renal cell carcinoma. This chain uses TRBV18 with TRBJ2-5; no clear D gene. CDR3: CASSIRLSEETQYF. CDR3 DNA sequence: TGTGCCAGCTCTATCAGACTTTCTGAAGAGACCCAGTACTTC.